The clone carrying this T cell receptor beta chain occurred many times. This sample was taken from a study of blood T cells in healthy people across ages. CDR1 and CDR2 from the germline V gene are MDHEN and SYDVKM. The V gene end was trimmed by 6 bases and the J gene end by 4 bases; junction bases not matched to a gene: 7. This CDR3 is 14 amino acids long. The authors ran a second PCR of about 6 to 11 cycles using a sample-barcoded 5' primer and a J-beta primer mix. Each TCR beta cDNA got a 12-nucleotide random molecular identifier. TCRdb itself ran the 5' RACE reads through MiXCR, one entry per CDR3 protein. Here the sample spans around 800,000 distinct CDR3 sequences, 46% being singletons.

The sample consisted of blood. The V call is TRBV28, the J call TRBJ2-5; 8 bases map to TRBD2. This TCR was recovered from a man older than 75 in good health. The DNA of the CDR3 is TGTGCCAGCAGCGTAGCGGGACTTGGAGAGACCCAGTACTTC. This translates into CASSVAGLGETQYF.